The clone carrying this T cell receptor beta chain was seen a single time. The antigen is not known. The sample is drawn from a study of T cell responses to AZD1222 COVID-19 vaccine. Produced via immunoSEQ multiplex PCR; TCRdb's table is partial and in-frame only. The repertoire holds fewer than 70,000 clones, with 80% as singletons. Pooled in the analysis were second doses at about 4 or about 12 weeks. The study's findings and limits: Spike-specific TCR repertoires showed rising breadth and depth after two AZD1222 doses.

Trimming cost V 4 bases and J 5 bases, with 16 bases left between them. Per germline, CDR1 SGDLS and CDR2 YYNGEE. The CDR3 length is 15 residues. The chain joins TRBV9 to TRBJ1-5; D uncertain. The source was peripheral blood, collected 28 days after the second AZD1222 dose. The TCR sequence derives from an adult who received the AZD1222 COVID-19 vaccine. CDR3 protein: CASSPGGQAHQPQHF. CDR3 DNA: TGTGCCAGCAGCCCAGGAGGGCAGGCCCATCAGCCCCAGCATTTT. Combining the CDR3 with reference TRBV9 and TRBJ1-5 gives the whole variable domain DSGVTQTPKHLITATGQRVTLRCSPRSGDLSVYWYQQSLDQGLQFLIQYYNGEERAKGNILERFSAQQFPDLHSELNLSSLELGDSALYFCASSPGGQAHQPQHFGDGTRLSIL.